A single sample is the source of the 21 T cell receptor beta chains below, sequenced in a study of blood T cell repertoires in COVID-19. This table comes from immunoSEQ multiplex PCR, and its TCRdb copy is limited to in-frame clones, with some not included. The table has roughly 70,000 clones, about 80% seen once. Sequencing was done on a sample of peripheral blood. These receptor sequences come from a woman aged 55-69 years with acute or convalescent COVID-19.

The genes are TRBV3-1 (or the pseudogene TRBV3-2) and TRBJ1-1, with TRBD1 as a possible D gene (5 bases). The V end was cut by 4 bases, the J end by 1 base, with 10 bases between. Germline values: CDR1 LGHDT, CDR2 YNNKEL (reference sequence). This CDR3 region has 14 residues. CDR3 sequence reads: CASSRFTGNTEAFF. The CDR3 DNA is TGTGCCAGCAGCCGTTTCACAGGGAACACTGAAGCTTTCTTT.

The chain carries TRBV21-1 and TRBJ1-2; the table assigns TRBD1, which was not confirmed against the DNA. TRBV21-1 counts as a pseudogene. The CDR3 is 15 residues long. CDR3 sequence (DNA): TGTGCCAGCAGCACCCGGGACACAAGTCGCTATGGCTACACCTTC. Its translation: CASSTRDTSRYGYTF.

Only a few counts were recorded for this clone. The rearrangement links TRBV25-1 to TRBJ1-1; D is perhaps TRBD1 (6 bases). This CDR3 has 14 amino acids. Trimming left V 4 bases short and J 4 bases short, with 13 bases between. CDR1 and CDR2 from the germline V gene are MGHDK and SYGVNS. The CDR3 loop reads CASSGAAGATEAFF. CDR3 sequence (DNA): TGTGCCAGCAGTGGAGCAGCGGGGGCCACTGAAGCTTTCTTT.

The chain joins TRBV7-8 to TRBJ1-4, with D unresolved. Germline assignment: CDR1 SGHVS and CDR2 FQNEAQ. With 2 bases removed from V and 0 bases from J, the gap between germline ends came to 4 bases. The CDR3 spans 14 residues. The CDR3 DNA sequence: TGTGCCAGCAGCTTATCTACAACTAATGAAAAACTGTTTTTT. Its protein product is CASSLSTTNEKLFF.

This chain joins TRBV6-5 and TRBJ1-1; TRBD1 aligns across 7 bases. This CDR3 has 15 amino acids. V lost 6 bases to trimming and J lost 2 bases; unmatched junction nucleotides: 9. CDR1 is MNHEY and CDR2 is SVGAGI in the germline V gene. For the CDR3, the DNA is TGTGCCAGCAGACTTCAGGACAGGCTAAACACTGAAGCTTTCTTT. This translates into CASRLQDRLNTEAFF.

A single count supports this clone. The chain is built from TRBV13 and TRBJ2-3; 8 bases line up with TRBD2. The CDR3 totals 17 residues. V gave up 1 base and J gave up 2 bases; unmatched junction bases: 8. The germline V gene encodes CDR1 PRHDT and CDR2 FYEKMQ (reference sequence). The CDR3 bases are TGTGCCAGCAGCTTAGAGGGCGCGGGGGGAACCACAGATACGCAGTATTTT. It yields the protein CASSLEGAGGTTDTQYF.

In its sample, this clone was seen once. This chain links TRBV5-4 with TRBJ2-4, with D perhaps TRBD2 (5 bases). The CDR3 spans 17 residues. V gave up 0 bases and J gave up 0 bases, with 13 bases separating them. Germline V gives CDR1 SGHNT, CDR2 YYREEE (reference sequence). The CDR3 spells CASSLEAGDIAKNIQYF. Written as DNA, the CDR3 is TGTGCCAGCAGCTTGGAGGCGGGCGACATAGCCAAAAACATTCAGTACTTC. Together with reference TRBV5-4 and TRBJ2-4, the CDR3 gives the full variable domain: ETGVTQSPTHLIKTRGQQVTLRCSSQSGHNTVSWYQQALGQGPQFIFQYYREEENGRGNFPPRFSGLQFPNYSSELNVNALELDDSALYLCASSLEAGDIAKNIQYFGAGTRLSVL.

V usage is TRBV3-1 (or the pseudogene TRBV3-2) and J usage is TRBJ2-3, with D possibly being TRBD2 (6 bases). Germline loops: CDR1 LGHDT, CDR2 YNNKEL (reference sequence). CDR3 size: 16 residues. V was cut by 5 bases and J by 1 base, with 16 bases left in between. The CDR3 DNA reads TGTGCCAGCAGCGTACGAGGGAGGTCGGGCACAGATACGCAGTATTTT. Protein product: CASSVRGRSGTDTQYF.

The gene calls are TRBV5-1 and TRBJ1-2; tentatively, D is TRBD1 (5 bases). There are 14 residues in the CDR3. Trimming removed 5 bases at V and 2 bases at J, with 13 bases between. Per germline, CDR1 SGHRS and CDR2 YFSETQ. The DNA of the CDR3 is TGCGCCAGCAGACCAGGAGCAGGGAACTATGGCTACACCTTC. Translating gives CASRPGAGNYGYTF.

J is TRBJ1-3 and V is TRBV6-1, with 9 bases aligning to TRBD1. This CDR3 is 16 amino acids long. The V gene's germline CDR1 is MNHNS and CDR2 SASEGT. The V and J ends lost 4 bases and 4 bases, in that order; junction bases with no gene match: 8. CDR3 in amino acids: CASSARDGQGGNTIYF. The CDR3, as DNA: TGTGCCAGCAGTGCTAGGGACGGACAGGGGGGAAACACCATATATTTT.

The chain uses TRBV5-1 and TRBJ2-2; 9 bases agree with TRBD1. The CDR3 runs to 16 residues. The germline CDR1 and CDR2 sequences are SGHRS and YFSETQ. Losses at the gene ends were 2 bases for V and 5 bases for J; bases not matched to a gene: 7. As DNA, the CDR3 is TGCGCCAGCAGCTTTGGTTGGACAGGGGTAACCGGGGAGCTGTTTTTT. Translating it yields CASSFGWTGVTGELFF.

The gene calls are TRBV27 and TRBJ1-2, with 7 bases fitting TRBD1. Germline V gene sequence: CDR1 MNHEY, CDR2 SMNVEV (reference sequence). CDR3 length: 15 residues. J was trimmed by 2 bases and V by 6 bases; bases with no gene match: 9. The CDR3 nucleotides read TGTGCCAGCAGGCCCTGGGACAGACTGAACTATGGCTACACCTTC. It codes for CASRPWDRLNYGYTF.

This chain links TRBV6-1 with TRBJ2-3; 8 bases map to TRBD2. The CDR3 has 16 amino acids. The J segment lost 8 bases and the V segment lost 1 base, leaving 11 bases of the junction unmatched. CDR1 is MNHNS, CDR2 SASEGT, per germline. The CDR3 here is CASSEEVSGARSTQYF. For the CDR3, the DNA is TGTGCCAGCAGTGAAGAGGTTAGCGGGGCGCGGAGTACGCAGTATTTT.

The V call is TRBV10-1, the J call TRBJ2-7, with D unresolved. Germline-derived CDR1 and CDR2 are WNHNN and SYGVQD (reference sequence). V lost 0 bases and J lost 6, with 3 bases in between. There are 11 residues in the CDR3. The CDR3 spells CASSESSEQYF. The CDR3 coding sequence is TGCGCCAGCAGTGAGTCTAGCGAGCAGTACTTC.

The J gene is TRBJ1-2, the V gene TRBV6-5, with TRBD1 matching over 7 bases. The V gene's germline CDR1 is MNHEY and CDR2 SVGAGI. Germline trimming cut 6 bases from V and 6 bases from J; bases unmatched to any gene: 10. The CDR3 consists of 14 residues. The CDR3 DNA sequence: TGTGCCAGCAGGAAATTTGACAGGGCCGATGGCTACACCTTC. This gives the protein CASRKFDRADGYTF.

CDR3 protein: CASRMEQRNTEAFF. DNA for the CDR3: TGTGCCAGCAGGATGGAACAGAGGAACACTGAAGCTTTCTTT. The V and J genes are TRBV6-5 and TRBJ1-1; no clear D. The CDR3 has 14 amino acids. CDR1 is MNHEY and CDR2 is SVGAGI in the germline V gene. Between the trimmed V and J ends, which lost 6 bases and 1 base, there was a span of 12 bases.

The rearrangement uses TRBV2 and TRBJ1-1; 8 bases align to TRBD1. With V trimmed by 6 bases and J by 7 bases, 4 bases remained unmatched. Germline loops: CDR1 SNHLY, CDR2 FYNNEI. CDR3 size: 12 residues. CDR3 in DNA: TGTGCCAGCAGCGGGGACAGGAGTGAAGCTTTCTTT. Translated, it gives CASSGDRSEAFF.

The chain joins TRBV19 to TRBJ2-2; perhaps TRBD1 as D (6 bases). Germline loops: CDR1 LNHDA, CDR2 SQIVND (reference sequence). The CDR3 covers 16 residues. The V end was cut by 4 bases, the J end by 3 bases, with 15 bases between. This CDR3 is CASSTFQGLDTGELFF. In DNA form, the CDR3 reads TGTGCCAGTAGTACCTTCCAGGGGCTGGACACCGGGGAGCTGTTTTTT.

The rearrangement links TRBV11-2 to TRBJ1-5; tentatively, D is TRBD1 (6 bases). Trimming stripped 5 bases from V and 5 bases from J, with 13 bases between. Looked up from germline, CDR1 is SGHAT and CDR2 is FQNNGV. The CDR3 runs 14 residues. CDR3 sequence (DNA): TGTGCCAGCAGCAGGGGGGGCGCCGATCAGCCCCAGCATTTT. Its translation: CASSRGGADQPQHF.

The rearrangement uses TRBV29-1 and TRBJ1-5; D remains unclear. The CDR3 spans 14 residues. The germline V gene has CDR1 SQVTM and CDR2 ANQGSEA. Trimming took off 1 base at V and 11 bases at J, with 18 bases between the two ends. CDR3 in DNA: TGCAGCGTTGAAGTTATAAAGGGAGAGGGAGCCCAGCATTTT. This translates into CSVEVIKGEGAQHF.

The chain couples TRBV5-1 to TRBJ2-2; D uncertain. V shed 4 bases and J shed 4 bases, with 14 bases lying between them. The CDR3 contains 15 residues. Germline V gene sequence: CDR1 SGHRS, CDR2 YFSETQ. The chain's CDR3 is CASSPRFGGTGELFF. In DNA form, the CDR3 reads TGCGCCAGCAGCCCTCGGTTTGGCGGCACCGGGGAGCTGTTTTTT. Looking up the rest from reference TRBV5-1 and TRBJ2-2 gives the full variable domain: KAGVTQTPRYLIKTRGQQVTLSCSPISGHRSVSWYQQTPGQGLQFLFEYFSETQRNKGNFPGRFSGRQFSNSRSEMNVSTLELGDSALYLCASSPRFGGTGELFFGEGSRLTVL.